The 29 T cell receptor beta chains given below trace back to one sample, sequenced in a study of blood T cell repertoires in COVID-19 (dated by TCRdb to the early 2020s). Libraries were made using the immunoSEQ multiplex PCR assay. The table comes from immuneACCESS by way of TCRdb, which keeps in-frame sequences with V and J called. Part of the clones is missing from these tables; in studies checked, under half for an unresolved V gene and the rest for unknown reasons. The sample has about 150,000 clones on record, approximately 83% of them singletons. Jointly, the top ten make up 9% to 14% of the sample. The sample was peripheral blood. The origin of the receptors is a woman aged 60-70 years with COVID-19, enrolled during active disease.

The rearrangement links TRBV9 to TRBJ1-6; possible D gene TRBD1, 6 bases. The CDR3 spans 16 residues. V was cut by 2 bases and J by 0 bases, with 9 bases left in between. The V gene's germline CDR1 is SGDLS and CDR2 YYNGEE. CDR3 coding DNA: TGTGCCAGCAGCGTGGGACAACGCTCCTATAATTCACCCCTCCACTTT. Translating it yields CASSVGQRSYNSPLHF.

The V gene is TRBV10-3, the J gene TRBJ1-5, with 8 bases identical to TRBD1. Trimming removed 10 bases from V and 7 bases from J; junction bases left unmatched: 12. The CDR3 is 14 amino acids. Germline V CDR1 and CDR2: ENHRY, SYGVKD. This CDR3 is CATSSGQGRQPQHF. The DNA of the CDR3 is TGTGCCACCTCGAGCGGACAGGGTCGCCAGCCCCAGCATTTT.

The chain couples TRBV27 to TRBJ1-1, with D uncertain. The germline V gene has CDR1 MNHEY and CDR2 SMNVEV (reference sequence). V was shortened by 3 bases and J by 8 bases, with 22 bases between the two germline ends. This CDR3 comprises 16 residues. The CDR3 bases are TGTGCCAGCAGTTTTCACCTCAGTACGAGGCGAGGGGAAGCTTTCTTT. Its protein product is CASSFHLSTRRGEAFF.

The CDR3 protein is CASSTDRANTEAFF. The CDR3, as DNA: TGTGCCAGTAGTACTGACAGGGCGAACACTGAAGCTTTCTTT. This chain uses TRBV19 with TRBJ1-1; TRBD1 agrees at 7 bases. Germline trimming cut 4 bases from V and 1 base from J; bases unmatched to any gene: 3. The CDR3 extends over 14 amino acids. CDR1 and CDR2 (germline): LNHDA, SQIVND (reference sequence).

The chain uses TRBV2 and TRBJ2-1; 9 bases match TRBD1. The ends lost 6 bases at V and 7 bases at J; junction bases unmatched: 10. This CDR3 comprises 15 residues. Looked up from germline, CDR1 is SNHLY and CDR2 is FYNNEI. The CDR3 sequence: CASSPNRGRGNEQFF. CDR3 DNA sequence: TGTGCCAGCAGCCCCAACAGGGGGCGTGGGAATGAGCAGTTCTTC.

A single count supports this clone. The chain recombines TRBV2 with TRBJ1-6, with D perhaps matching TRBD1 (5 bases). The CDR3 covers 15 residues. Trimming took 0 bases from V and 10 from J, leaving 13 bases between them. Germline V CDR1 and CDR2: SNHLY, FYNNEI. The CDR3 spells CASSEAGGLYSPLHF. CDR3 in DNA: TGTGCCAGCAGTGAAGCGGGGGGACTTTACTCACCCCTCCACTTT. The full variable domain, its missing parts supplied by reference TRBV2 and TRBJ1-6, is EPEVTQTPSHQVTQMGQEVILRCVPISNHLYFYWYRQILGQKVEFLVSFYNNEISEKSEIFDDQFSVERPDGSNFTLKIRSTKLEDSAMYFCASSEAGGLYSPLHFGNGTRLTVT.

This chain connects TRBV7-6 to TRBJ2-5, with 11 positions matching TRBD2. This CDR3 is built from 16 residues. Germline CDR1 reads SGHVS; CDR2 reads FNYEAQ. V lost 5 bases, J lost 5 bases, and 10 bases stayed unmatched. CDR3 sequence (DNA): TGTGCCAGCAGCCTGAATAGCGGGAGGGCCGGGGAGACCCAGTACTTC. Protein sequence: CASSLNSGRAGETQYF.

The chain has TRBV27 and TRBJ1-4, with 7 bases aligning to TRBD1. Germline-derived CDR1 and CDR2 are MNHEY and SMNVEV (reference sequence). J was trimmed by 12 bases and V by 0 bases; bases with no gene match: 7. The length of the CDR3 is 14 residues. CDR3 region: CASSLSRQGTELFF. CDR3 sequence (DNA): TGTGCCAGCAGTTTATCAAGACAGGGCACGGAACTGTTTTTT.

This chain links TRBV27 with TRBJ1-5; perhaps TRBD1 as D (5 bases). The CDR3 runs to 15 residues. Germline-derived CDR1 and CDR2 are MNHEY and SMNVEV (reference sequence). The V end was cut by 2 bases, the J end by 0 bases, with 8 bases between. The CDR3, as DNA: TGTGCCAGCAGTTTAAACGGGGGTAGCAATCAGCCCCAGCATTTT. Protein product: CASSLNGGSNQPQHF.

The rearrangement joins TRBV21-1 to TRBJ1-1; the table names TRBD1, a call not compared with the DNA. TRBV21-1 counts as a pseudogene. The CDR3 sequence is 14 residues long. CDR3 nucleotides: TGTGCCAGCAGCATAGGGGGCTTTCACACTGAAGCTTTCTTT. Translating gives CASSIGGFHTEAFF.

V gene TRBV3-1 (or the pseudogene TRBV3-2) combines with J gene TRBJ2-1; maybe TRBD1 (6 bases). Trimming left V 0 bases short and J 7 bases short, with 16 bases between. Germline values: CDR1 LGHDT, CDR2 YNNKEL (reference sequence). The CDR3 loop spans 16 amino acids. The CDR3 DNA follows: TGTGCCAGCAGCCAAGATGGTGGGGGCGCATGGAATGAGCAGTTCTTC. Residues: CASSQDGGGAWNEQFF.

Only a few counts were recorded for this clone. The gene calls are TRBV3-1 (or the pseudogene TRBV3-2) and TRBJ1-1; D call uncertain. This CDR3 is 12 amino acids long. V lost 5 bases, J lost 0 bases, and 4 bases lay in between. Germline V gene data show CDR1 as LGHDT and CDR2 as YNNKEL (reference sequence). The DNA for the CDR3 is TGTGCCAGCAGCTATGTGAACACTGAAGCTTTCTTT. Translated: CASSYVNTEAFF.

J is TRBJ1-2 and V is TRBV3-1 (or the pseudogene TRBV3-2); the D is unclear. The CDR3 runs to 12 residues. The V end lost 3 bases, the J end lost 8 bases, and 10 bases lay between the germline ends. The germline V gene encodes CDR1 LGHDT and CDR2 YNNKEL (reference sequence). The CDR3 spells CASSQVPQGYTF. In DNA form, the CDR3 reads TGTGCCAGCAGCCAGGTGCCTCAGGGCTACACCTTC.

The V gene is TRBV7-2, the J gene TRBJ2-3; possible D gene TRBD2, 6 bases. The germline CDR1 and CDR2 sequences are SGHTA and FQGNSA. The CDR3 is made up of 15 amino acids. V was shortened by 6 bases and J by 1 base, with 14 bases between the two germline ends. CDR3 sequence reads: CASSHRASGTDTQYF. CDR3 nucleotide sequence: TGTGCCAGCAGTCATCGGGCTAGCGGCACAGATACGCAGTATTTT.

V usage is TRBV15 and J usage is TRBJ1-2, with D perhaps TRBD1 (5 bases). V lost 1 base to trimming and J lost 3 bases, with 6 bases between them. CDR3 size: 13 residues. From germline, CDR1 is LNHNV and CDR2 YYDKDF (reference sequence). The CDR3 nucleotides read TGTGCCACCAGCAGAGCCAGGGACTATGGCTACACCTTC. It codes for CATSRARDYGYTF.

This clone was seen only a few times. V is TRBV19 and J is TRBJ2-2; no reliable D call. The CDR3 runs to 12 residues. Germline V gene sequence: CDR1 LNHDA, CDR2 SQIVND (reference sequence). V lost 8 bases and J lost 7, with 11 bases in between. The CDR3 is CASGSGNGELFF. CDR3 DNA sequence: TGTGCCAGTGGATCGGGTAACGGGGAGCTGTTTTTT.

The chain joins TRBV5-1 to TRBJ2-7; 10 positions match TRBD1. J was trimmed by 6 bases and V by 1 base; bases with no gene match: 7. This CDR3 spans 15 amino acids. CDR1 and CDR2 from the germline V gene are SGHRS and YFSETQ. The CDR3 DNA sequence: TGCGCCAGCAGCTTGTTGGGACAGGGGAATCTCGAGCAGTACTTC. Its translation: CASSLLGQGNLEQYF.

V is TRBV19 and J is TRBJ2-1; TRBD2 matches 7 bases. V gave up 9 bases and J gave up 10 bases; unmatched junction bases: 9. The CDR3 is made up of 12 amino acids. Germline V CDR1 and CDR2: LNHDA, SQIVND (reference sequence). CDR3 nucleotide sequence: TGTGCCAGACTAGCGTACCACCGGGAGCAGTTCTTC. Translating gives CARLAYHREQFF. Combining the CDR3 with reference TRBV19 and TRBJ2-1 gives the whole variable domain DGGITQSPKYLFRKEGQNVTLSCEQNLNHDAMYWYRQDPGQGLRLIYYSQIVNDFQKGDIAEGYSVSREKKESFPLTVTSAQKNPTAFYLCARLAYHREQFFGPGTRLTVL.

In its sample, this clone was seen a few times. This chain links TRBV5-1 with TRBJ2-3; 8 bases are shared with TRBD2. Germline lookup yields CDR1 SGHRS and CDR2 YFSETQ. The CDR3 consists of 16 residues. V gave up 0 bases and J gave up 6 bases; unmatched junction bases: 9. This chain's CDR3 is CASSLGSSGSGDTQYF. CDR3 in DNA: TGCGCCAGCAGCTTGGGATCCAGCGGGAGTGGTGATACGCAGTATTTT.

The V gene is TRBV7-9, the J gene TRBJ2-5; no definite D call. The CDR3 loop spans 13 amino acids. Looked up from germline, CDR1 is SEHNR and CDR2 is FQNEAQ (reference sequence). V was clipped by 7 bases and J by 5 bases, with 14 bases between them. CDR3 nucleotide sequence: TGTGCCAGCACTCCCGCTGCCGAGGAGACCCAGTACTTC. Protein sequence: CASTPAAEETQYF.

The gene calls are TRBV18 and TRBJ1-1; TRBD1 agrees at 7 bases. The CDR3 extends over 17 amino acids. Germline-derived CDR1 and CDR2 are KGHSH and LQKENI. V lost 0 bases to trimming and J lost 1 base; unmatched junction nucleotides: 8. Here the CDR3 reads CASSPPNKRTGNTEAFF. CDR3 bases: TGTGCCAGCTCACCACCGAATAAGAGGACAGGGAACACTGAAGCTTTCTTT.

This sequence joins TRBV6-5 and TRBJ1-1; D is ambiguous. Trimming shortened V by 0 bases and J by 3 bases, and 8 bases separated the two germline ends. Germline V lookup: CDR1 MNHEY, CDR2 SVGAGI. This CDR3 spans 14 amino acids. This chain's CDR3 is CASSYSVADTEAFF. The CDR3 DNA reads as TGTGCCAGCAGTTACTCGGTGGCAGACACTGAAGCTTTCTTT.

J is TRBJ1-5 and V is TRBV5-1; no clear D gene. V was pared by 0 bases and J by 3 bases, with 4 bases between. The CDR3 extends over 13 amino acids. Germline loops: CDR1 SGHRS, CDR2 YFSETQ. CDR3 region: CASSLGVNQPQHF. The CDR3 bases are TGCGCCAGCAGCTTGGGAGTCAATCAGCCCCAGCATTTT.

The V gene is TRBV3-1 (or the pseudogene TRBV3-2), the J gene TRBJ1-1; no clear D gene. In germline, CDR1 is LGHDT, CDR2 YNNKEL (reference sequence). The CDR3 contains 11 residues. Trimming stripped 3 bases from V and 7 bases from J, with 6 bases between. CDR3 in amino acids: CASSHTNEAFF. CDR3 in DNA: TGTGCCAGCAGCCATACAAATGAAGCTTTCTTT.

The rearrangement joins TRBV3-1 (or the pseudogene TRBV3-2) to TRBJ1-2; D gene uncertain. The CDR3 extends over 17 amino acids. V lost 0 bases and J lost 0, with 14 bases in between. Germline loops: CDR1 LGHDT, CDR2 YNNKEL (reference sequence). The CDR3 DNA follows: TGTGCCAGCAGCCAAGATGTGAGAGCACCTCCTAACTATGGCTACACCTTC. Translation gives CASSQDVRAPPNYGYTF.

This rearrangement joins TRBV10-1 to TRBJ1-1, with TRBD1 as a possible D gene (5 bases). The CDR3 is 13 amino acids. Trimming stripped 7 bases from V and 2 bases from J, with 11 bases between. Germline assignment: CDR1 WNHNN and CDR2 SYGVQD (reference sequence). CDR3: CASTPGGNTEAFF. As DNA, the CDR3 is TGCGCCAGCACCCCCGGGGGAAACACTGAAGCTTTCTTT.

The rearrangement links TRBV11-2 to TRBJ1-2; 8 bases are shared with TRBD1. V lost 7 bases, J lost 6 bases, and 7 bases stayed unmatched. This CDR3 is 13 amino acids long. Per germline, CDR1 SGHAT and CDR2 FQNNGV. CDR3 bases: TGTGCCAGCACTCTGACAGGGGCAAATGGCTACACCTTC. This encodes CASTLTGANGYTF.

The chain employs TRBV29-1 and TRBJ1-5; 10 bases line up with TRBD1. The V gene's germline CDR1 is SQVTM and CDR2 ANQGSEA. This CDR3 region has 14 residues. The trim removed 6 bases at V and 5 bases at J, leaving 7 bases unmatched. CDR3 in DNA: TGCAGCGTCGTGACGGGACAGGGGTATCAGCCCCAGCATTTT. Translating it yields CSVVTGQGYQPQHF. The full variable domain, with the rest looked up from reference TRBV29-1 and TRBJ1-5, is SAVISQKPSRDICQRGTSLTIQCQVDSQVTMMFWYRQQPGQSLTLIATANQGSEATYESGFVIDKFPISRPNLTFSTLTVSNMSPEDSSIYLCSVVTGQGYQPQHFGDGTRLSIL.

V usage is TRBV5-4 and J usage is TRBJ1-4, with TRBD1 matching over 7 bases. Germline assignment: CDR1 SGHNT and CDR2 YYREEE (reference sequence). Losses at the gene ends were 4 bases for V and 3 bases for J; bases not matched to a gene: 3. This CDR3 region has 14 residues. DNA for the CDR3: TGTGCCAGCAGCCCGGGACAGTCTAATGAAAAACTGTTTTTT. Protein sequence: CASSPGQSNEKLFF. The whole variable domain, filled in from reference TRBV5-4 and TRBJ1-4, reads ETGVTQSPTHLIKTRGQQVTLRCSSQSGHNTVSWYQQALGQGPQFIFQYYREEENGRGNFPPRFSGLQFPNYSSELNVNALELDDSALYLCASSPGQSNEKLFFGSGTQLSVL.